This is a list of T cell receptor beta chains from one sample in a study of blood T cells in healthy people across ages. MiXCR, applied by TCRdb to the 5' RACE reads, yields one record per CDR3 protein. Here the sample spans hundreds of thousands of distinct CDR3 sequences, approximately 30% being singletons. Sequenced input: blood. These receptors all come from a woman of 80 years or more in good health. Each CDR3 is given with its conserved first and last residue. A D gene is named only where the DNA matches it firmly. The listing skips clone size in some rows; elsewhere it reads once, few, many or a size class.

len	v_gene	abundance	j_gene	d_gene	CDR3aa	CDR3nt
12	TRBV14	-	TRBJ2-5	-	CASSQDRQTQYF	TGTGCCAGCAGCCAAGATCGACAGACCCAGTACTTC
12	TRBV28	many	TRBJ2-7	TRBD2	CASRVAGHEQYF	TGTGCCAGCAGGGTAGCGGGTCACGAGCAGTACTTC
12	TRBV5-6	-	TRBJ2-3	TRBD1	CASSTGQNTQYF	TGTGCCAGCAGCACGGGACAGAATACGCAGTATTTT
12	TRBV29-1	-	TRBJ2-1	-	CSVAEGSYKQFF	TGCAGCGTTGCTGAGGGGTCTTACAAGCAGTTCTTC
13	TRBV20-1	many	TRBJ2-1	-	CSVSRLGYNEQFF	TGCAGCGTCTCGAGGCTTGGGTACAATGAGCAGTTCTTC
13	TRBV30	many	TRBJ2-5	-	CAGSGTGEETQYF	TGTGCCGGGTCAGGGACCGGGGAAGAGACCCAGTACTTC
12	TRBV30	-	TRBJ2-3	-	CAWSVFDQTQYF	TGTGCCTGGAGTGTTTTTGACCAAACGCAGTATTTT
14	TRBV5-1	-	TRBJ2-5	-	CASSFRAGEETQYF	TGCGCCAGCAGCTTCCGGGCAGGGGAAGAGACCCAGTACTTC
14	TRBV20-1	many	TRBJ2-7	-	CSARGGGASPEQYF	TGCAGTGCTAGGGGGGGCGGGGCCTCTCCCGAGCAGTACTTC
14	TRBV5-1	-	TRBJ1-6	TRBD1	CASSLATGGAPLHF	TGCGCCAGCAGCTTGGCTACAGGGGGGGCACCCCTCCACTTT
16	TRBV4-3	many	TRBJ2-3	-	CASSQGGTFSTDTQYF	TGCGCCAGCAGCCAAGGCGGGACATTTAGCACAGATACGCAGTATTTT
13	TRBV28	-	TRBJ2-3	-	CASSLSERDTQYF	TGTGCCAGCAGTTTATCGGAGAGGGATACGCAGTATTTT